This T cell receptor (beta chain) was sequenced during a study of CD8 T cells in Susac syndrome (dated by TCRdb to between 2017 and 2020). Background on the whole study: The study used repertoire sequencing to test whether antigen drove CD8+ T cell activation and differentiation in Susac syndrome.

In the case of this clonotype: What this receptor recognizes is not known. Base qualities are not at hand, and no much larger clone is one base apart.

Peripheral blood CD8+ and CD4+ T cells from healthy donors, Susac syndrome patients and multiple sclerosis patients were profiled using high-throughput TCR beta sequencing. The multiple sclerosis controls were treatment-naive patients who had stable or active relapsing-remitting disease and met the revised McDonald criteria. Bulk CD8+ and CD4+ T cells were purified magnetically by negative isolation, whereas CD8+ TEMRA cells were enriched by FACS. Blood was collected in EDTA tubes and processed within 24 hours, with PBMCs isolated through density gradient centrifugation. PBMCs intended for TCR sequencing were cryopreserved in liquid nitrogen and thawed later in a water bath at 37 degrees C. A purity of at least 90% was achieved for sorted or isolated CD4+, CD8+ and CD8+ TEMRA cells. General study outcomes and caveats: The TCR sequencing and HLA analysis was acknowledged to have included a relatively small number of individuals.

V is cut by 4 bases and J by 6 bases, and the space between the germline ends is 14 bases. From the germline V gene, CDR1 is SGHRS and CDR2 is YFSETQ. The CDR3 spans 14 residues, from the cysteine through the phenylalanine. Only the CDR3 portion is preserved as DNA: 42 bases, with reading frame beginning at the first base. RNA was extracted using the RNeasy kit, and about 0.45 to 1 ug of the RNA was reverse transcribed with random hexamers. The immunoSEQ multiplex PCR assay, which covers 54 Vbeta and 13 Jbeta segments, was used to amplify TCR beta CDR3 regions. Bias from PCR amplification was corrected by using a synthetic template baseline for primer optimization and for computational correction. As for the original processing: Only productive sequences were kept, with reads annotated to V, D and J genes according to IMGT and analyzed in immunoSEQ Analyzer. Clonality was computed as one minus Shannon entropy normalized by log2 of the number of productive unique sequences. For each patient and control, public and private clones were evaluated within the 100 most prevalent clones. Clones were defined as Susac-specific when absent from the healthy and MS cohorts, from over a thousand published viral clones and from other ImmuneACCESS disease sequences. TCRdb trimmed public reads at Q25 via fastp, called clones via MiXCR and kept in-frame beta chains. Here each entry gathers all rows of one CDR3 protein and keeps the most common genes and DNA. The V and J calls come from TCRdb's annotation, not from the publication. The sample table lists approximately 180,000 distinct CDR3 sequences, under 97% of them with a count of one. 0.093% of the sample is held by the ten biggest clonotypes.

This TCR came from a human donor with multiple sclerosis. Sequenced: CD4+ T cells from PBMCs. Recombination linked TRBV5-1 to TRBJ2-1, and TRBD2 may be the D gene, going by 6 matching bases. The nucleotide sequence is given as TGCGCCAGCAGCCCGTCCGGGGGAGGCAATGAGCAGTTCTTC. Translated, this is CASSPSGGGNEQFF.